This T cell receptor beta chain was identified during a study of blood T cell repertoires in COVID-19. The wider study: Italy, Spain and the United States were the sources of the convalescent and acute COVID-19 samples. PBMCs, B-cell-depleted T cells, or T cells were the source of the cDNA or gDNA that made up the material.

Study members were between roughly 18 and 100 years old and lived in fewer than 30 US regions. Participants' own reports of clinical history determined their cohort assignment. J was trimmed by 0 bases and V by 5 bases; bases with no gene match: 9. Germline CDR1 LNHDA, CDR2 SQIVND (reference sequence). This CDR3 contains 16 residues. Repertoires were generated with immunoSEQ multiplex PCR, while TCRdb's copy carries only in-frame clones and drops some. The data contain about 330,000 clones, 80% to 95% of them singletons. The TCR sequence derives from a woman in her twenties or thirties who had recovered from COVID-19. This chain joins TRBV19 and TRBJ1-1; TRBD1 agrees at 7 bases. The sequencing input was PBMCs or T cells enriched from blood (not recorded which). The CDR3 is CASSYRDRHMNTEAFF. CDR3 bases: TGTGCCAGTAGTTACCGGGACAGACATATGAACACTGAAGCTTTCTTT.